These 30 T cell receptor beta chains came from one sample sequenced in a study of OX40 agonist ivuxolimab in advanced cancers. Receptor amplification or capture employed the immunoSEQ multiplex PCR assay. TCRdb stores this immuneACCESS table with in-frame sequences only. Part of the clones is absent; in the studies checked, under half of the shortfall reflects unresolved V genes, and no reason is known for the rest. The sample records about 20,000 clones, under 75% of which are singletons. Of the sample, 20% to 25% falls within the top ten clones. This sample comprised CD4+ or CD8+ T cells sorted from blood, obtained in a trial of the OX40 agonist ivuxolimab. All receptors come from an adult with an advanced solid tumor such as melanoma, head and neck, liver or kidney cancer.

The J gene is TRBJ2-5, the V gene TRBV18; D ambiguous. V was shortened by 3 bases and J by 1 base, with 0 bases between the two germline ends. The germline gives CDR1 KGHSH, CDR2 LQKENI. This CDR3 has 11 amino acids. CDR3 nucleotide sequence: TGTGCCAGCTCACCCCAAGAGACCCAGTACTTC. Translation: CASSPQETQYF.

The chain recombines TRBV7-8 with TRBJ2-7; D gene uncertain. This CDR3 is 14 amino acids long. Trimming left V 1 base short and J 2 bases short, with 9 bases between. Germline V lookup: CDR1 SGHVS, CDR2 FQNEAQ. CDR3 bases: TGTGCCAGCAGCTTAGACCCAAGGGCCTACGAGCAGTACTTC. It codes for CASSLDPRAYEQYF. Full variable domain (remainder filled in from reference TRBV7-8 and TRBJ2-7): GAGVSQSPRYKVAKRGQDVALRCDPISGHVSLFWYQQALGQGPEFLTYFQNEAQLDKSGLPSDRFFAERPEGSVSTLKIQRTQQEDSAVYLCASSLDPRAYEQYFGPGTRLTVT.

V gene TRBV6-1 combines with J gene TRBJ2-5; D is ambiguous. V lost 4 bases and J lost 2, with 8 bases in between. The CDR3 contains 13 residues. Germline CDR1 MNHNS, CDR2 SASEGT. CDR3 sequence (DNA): TGTGCCAGCAGTGCGGGTGAACAAGAGACCCAGTACTTC. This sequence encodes CASSAGEQETQYF.

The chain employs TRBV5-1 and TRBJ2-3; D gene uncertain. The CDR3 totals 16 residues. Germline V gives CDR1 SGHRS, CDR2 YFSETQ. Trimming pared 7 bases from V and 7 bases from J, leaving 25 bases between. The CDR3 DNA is TGCGCCAGCCGGTTTGACGGACGTTCGGCTCCTAATACGCAGTATTTT. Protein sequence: CASRFDGRSAPNTQYF.

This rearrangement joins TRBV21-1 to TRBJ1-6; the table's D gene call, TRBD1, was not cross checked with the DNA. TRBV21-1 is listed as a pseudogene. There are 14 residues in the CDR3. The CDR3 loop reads CANWARGCNSLLHF. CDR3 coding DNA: TGTGCCAACTGGGCCAGGGGGTGTAATTCACTCCTCCACTTT.

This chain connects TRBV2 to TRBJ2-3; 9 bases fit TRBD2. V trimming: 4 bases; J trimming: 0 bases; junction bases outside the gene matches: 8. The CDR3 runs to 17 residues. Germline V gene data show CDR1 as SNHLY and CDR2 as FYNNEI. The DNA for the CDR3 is TGTGCCAGCAGTGTTGAGCGGGGGGCCTCTAGCACAGATACGCAGTATTTT. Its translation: CASSVERGASSTDTQYF.

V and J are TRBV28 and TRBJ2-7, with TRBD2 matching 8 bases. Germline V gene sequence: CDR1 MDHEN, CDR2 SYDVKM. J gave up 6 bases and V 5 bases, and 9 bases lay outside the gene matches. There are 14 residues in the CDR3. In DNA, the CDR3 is TGTGCCAGCAGTCACGGGAGGGATGGTCGCGAGCAGTACTTC. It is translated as CASSHGRDGREQYF. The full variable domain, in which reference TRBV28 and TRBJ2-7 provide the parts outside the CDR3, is DVKVTQSSRYLVKRTGEKVFLECVQDMDHENMFWYRQDPGLGLRLIYFSYDVKMKEKGDIPEGYSVSREKKERFSLILESASTNQTSMYLCASSHGRDGREQYFGPGTRLTVT.

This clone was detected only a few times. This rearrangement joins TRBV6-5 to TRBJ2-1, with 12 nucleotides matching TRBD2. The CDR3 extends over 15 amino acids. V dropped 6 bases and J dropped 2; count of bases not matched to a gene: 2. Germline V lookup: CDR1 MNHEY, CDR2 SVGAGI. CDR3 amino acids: CASSLAGGPYNEQFF. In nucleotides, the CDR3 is TGTGCCAGCAGCCTAGCGGGGGGGCCCTACAATGAGCAGTTCTTC.

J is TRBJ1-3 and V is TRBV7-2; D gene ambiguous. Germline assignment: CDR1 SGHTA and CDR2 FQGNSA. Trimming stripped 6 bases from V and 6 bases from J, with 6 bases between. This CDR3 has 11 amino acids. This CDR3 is CASREVNTIYF. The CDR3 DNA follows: TGTGCCAGCAGGGAGGTAAACACCATATATTTT.

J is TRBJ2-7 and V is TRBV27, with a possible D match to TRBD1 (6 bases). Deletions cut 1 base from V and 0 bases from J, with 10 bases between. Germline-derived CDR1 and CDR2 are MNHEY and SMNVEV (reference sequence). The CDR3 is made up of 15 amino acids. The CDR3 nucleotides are TGTGCCAGCAGTTTATTCGTAGGGGGCTCCTACGAGCAGTACTTC. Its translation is CASSLFVGGSYEQYF.

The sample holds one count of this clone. As DNA, the CDR3 is TGTGCCAGCAGCGTAGGGGCAGGGTCTGGAAACACCATATATTTT. Translation gives CASSVGAGSGNTIYF. V gene TRBV9 combines with J gene TRBJ1-3, with TRBD1 as a possible D gene (5 bases). The CDR3 runs 15 residues. Trimming shortened V by 0 bases and J by 1 base, and 8 bases separated the two germline ends. Germline V CDR1 and CDR2: SGDLS, YYNGEE.

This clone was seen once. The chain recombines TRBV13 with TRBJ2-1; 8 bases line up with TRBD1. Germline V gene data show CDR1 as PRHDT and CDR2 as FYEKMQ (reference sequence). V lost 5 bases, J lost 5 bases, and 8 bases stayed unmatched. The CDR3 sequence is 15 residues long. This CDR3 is CASSRRDRNNNEQFF. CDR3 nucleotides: TGTGCCAGCAGCCGCCGGGACAGGAACAACAATGAGCAGTTCTTC. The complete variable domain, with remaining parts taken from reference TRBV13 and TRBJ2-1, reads AAGVIQSPRHLIKEKRETATLKCYPIPRHDTVYWYQQGPGQDPQFLISFYEKMQSDKGSIPDRFSAQQFSDYHSELNMSSLELGDSALYFCASSRRDRNNNEQFFGPGTRLTVL.

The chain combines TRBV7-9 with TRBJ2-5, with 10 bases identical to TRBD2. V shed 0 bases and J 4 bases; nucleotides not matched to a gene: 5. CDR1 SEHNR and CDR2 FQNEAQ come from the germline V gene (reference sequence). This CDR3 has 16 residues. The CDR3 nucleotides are TGTGCCAGCAGCTTAGCCCCAGCGGGGGGGTTAGAGACCCAGTACTTC. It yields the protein CASSLAPAGGLETQYF.

Here the CDR3 reads CASSPLRGTNYGYTF. The CDR3 nucleotides read TGTGCCAGCAGCCCCCTCCGAGGTACTAACTATGGCTACACCTTC. The chain couples TRBV7-6 to TRBJ1-2; D remains ambiguous. The germline V and J ends were trimmed by 5 bases and 0 bases, with 13 bases remaining between them. Per the germline V gene, CDR1 is SGHVS and CDR2 is FNYEAQ. The CDR3 runs 15 residues.

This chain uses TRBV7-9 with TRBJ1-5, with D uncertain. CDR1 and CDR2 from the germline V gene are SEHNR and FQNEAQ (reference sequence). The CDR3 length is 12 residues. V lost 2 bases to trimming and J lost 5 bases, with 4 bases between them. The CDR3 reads CASSLWDQPQHF. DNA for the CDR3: TGTGCCAGCAGCTTATGGGATCAGCCCCAGCATTTT. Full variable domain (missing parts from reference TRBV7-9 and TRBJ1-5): DTGVSQNPRHKITKRGQNVTFRCDPISEHNRLYWYRQTLGQGPEFLTYFQNEAQLEKSRLLSDRFSAERPKGSFSTLEIQRTEQGDSAMYLCASSLWDQPQHFGDGTRLSIL.

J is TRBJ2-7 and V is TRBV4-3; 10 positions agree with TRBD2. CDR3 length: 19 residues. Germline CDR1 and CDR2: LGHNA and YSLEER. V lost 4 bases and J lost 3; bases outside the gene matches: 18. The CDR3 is CASSPTLRSGGAFLYEQYF. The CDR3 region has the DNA TGCGCCAGCAGCCCTACCCTGAGGAGCGGGGGGGCGTTCCTCTACGAGCAGTACTTC.

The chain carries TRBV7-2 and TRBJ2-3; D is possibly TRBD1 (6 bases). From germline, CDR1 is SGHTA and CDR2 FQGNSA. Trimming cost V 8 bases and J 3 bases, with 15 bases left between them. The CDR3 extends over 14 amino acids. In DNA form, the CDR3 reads TGTGCCAGCGAGATAACAGGGCTAACAGATACGCAGTATTTT. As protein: CASEITGLTDTQYF. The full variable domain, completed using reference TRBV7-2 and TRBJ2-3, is GAGVSQSPSNKVTEKGKDVELRCDPISGHTALYWYRQSLGQGLEFLIYFQGNSAPDKSGLPSDRFSAERTGGSVSTLTIQRTQQEDSAVYLCASEITGLTDTQYFGPGTRLTVL.

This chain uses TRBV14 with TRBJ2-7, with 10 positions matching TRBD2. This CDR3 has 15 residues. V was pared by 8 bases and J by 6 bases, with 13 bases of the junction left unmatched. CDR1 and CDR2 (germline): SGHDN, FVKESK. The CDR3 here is CASGNSGGAVREQYF. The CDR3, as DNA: TGTGCCAGCGGAAACAGCGGGGGGGCCGTCCGCGAGCAGTACTTC. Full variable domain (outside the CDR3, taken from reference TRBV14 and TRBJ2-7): EAGVTQFPSHSVIEKGQTVTLRCDPISGHDNLYWYRRVMGKEIKFLLHFVKESKQDESGMPNNRFLAERTGGTYSTLKVQPAELEDSGVYFCASGNSGGAVREQYFGPGTRLTVT.

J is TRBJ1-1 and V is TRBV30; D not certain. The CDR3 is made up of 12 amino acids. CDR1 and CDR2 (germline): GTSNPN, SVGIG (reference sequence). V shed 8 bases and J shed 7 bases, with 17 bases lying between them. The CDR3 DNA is TGTGCCGCGGAGGTCCACCCGTATGAAGCTTTCTTT. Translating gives CAAEVHPYEAFF. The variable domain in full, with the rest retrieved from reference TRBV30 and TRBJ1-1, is SQTIHQWPATLVQPVGSPLSLECTVEGTSNPNLYWYRQAAGRGLQLLFYSVGIGQISSEVPQNLSASRPQDRQFILSSKKLLLSDSGFYLCAAEVHPYEAFFGQGTRLTVV.

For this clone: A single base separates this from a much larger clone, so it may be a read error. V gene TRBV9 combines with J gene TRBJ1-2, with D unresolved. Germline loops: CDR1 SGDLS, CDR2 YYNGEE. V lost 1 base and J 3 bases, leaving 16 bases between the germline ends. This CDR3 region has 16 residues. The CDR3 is CASSVSRDSGDYGYTF. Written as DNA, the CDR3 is TGTGCCAGCAGCGTATCACGTGATAGTGGGGACTATGGCTACACCTTC.

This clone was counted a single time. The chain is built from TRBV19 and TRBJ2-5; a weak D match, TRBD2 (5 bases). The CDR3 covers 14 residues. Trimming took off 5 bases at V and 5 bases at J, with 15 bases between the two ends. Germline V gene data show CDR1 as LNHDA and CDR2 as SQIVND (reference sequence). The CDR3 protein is CASSAGPGLETQYF. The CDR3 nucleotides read TGTGCCAGTAGTGCGGGTCCTGGGCTTGAGACCCAGTACTTC. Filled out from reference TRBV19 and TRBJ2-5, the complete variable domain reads DGGITQSPKYLFRKEGQNVTLSCEQNLNHDAMYWYRQDPGQGLRLIYYSQIVNDFQKGDIAEGYSVSREKKESFPLTVTSAQKNPTAFYLCASSAGPGLETQYFGPGTRLLVL.

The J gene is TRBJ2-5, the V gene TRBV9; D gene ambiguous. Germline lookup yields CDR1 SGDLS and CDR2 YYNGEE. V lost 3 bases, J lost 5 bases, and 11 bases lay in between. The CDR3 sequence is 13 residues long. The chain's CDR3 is CASSGPSDETQYF. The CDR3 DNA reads TGTGCCAGCAGCGGACCGTCCGACGAGACCCAGTACTTC. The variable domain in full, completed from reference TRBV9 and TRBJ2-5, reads DSGVTQTPKHLITATGQRVTLRCSPRSGDLSVYWYQQSLDQGLQFLIQYYNGEERAKGNILERFSAQQFPDLHSELNLSSLELGDSALYFCASSGPSDETQYFGPGTRLLVL.

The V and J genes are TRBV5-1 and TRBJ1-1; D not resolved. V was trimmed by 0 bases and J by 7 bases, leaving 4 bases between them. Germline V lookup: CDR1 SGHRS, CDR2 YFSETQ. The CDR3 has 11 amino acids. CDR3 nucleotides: TGCGCCAGCAGCTTGGGTGATGAAGCTTTCTTT. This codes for CASSLGDEAFF. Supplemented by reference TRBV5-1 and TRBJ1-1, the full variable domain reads KAGVTQTPRYLIKTRGQQVTLSCSPISGHRSVSWYQQTPGQGLQFLFEYFSETQRNKGNFPGRFSGRQFSNSRSEMNVSTLELGDSALYLCASSLGDEAFFGQGTRLTVV.

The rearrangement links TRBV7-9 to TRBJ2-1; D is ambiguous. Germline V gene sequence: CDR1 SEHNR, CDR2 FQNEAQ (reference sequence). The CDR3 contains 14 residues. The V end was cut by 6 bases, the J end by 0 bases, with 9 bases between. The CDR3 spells CASRFYSSYNEQFF. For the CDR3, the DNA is TGTGCCAGCAGATTCTATAGCTCCTACAATGAGCAGTTCTTC.

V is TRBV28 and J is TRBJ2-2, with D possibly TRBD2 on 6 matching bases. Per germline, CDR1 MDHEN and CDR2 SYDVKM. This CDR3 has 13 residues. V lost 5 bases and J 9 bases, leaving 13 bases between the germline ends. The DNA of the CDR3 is TGTGCCAGCAGTCAGACTAGTTACTGGGAGCTGTTTTTT. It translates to CASSQTSYWELFF.

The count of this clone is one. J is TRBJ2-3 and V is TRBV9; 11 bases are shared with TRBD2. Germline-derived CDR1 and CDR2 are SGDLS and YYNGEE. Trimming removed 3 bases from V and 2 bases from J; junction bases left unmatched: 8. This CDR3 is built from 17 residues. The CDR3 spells CASSGSTSGGPTDTQYF. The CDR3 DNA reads TGTGCCAGCAGCGGTTCCACTAGCGGGGGCCCCACAGATACGCAGTATTTT. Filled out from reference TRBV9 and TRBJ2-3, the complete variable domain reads DSGVTQTPKHLITATGQRVTLRCSPRSGDLSVYWYQQSLDQGLQFLIQYYNGEERAKGNILERFSAQQFPDLHSELNLSSLELGDSALYFCASSGSTSGGPTDTQYFGPGTRLTVL.

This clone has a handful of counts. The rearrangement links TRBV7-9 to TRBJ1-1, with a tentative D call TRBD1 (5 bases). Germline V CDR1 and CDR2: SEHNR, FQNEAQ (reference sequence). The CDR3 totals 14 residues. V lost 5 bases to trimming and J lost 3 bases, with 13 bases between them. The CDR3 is CASSAPLGDTEAFF. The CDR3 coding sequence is TGTGCCAGCAGCGCCCCGCTAGGGGACACTGAAGCTTTCTTT.

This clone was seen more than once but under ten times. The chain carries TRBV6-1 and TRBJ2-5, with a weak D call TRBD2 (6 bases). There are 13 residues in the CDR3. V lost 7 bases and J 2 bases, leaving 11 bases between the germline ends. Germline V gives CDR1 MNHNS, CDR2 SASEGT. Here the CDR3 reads CASTRGEQETQYF. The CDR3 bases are TGTGCCAGCACGCGGGGAGAGCAAGAGACCCAGTACTTC.

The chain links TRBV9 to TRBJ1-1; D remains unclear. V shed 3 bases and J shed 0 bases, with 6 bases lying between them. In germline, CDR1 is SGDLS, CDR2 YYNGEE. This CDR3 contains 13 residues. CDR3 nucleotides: TGTGCCAGCAGCGCCAGATTGAACACTGAAGCTTTCTTT. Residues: CASSARLNTEAFF. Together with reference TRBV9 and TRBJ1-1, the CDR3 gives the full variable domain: DSGVTQTPKHLITATGQRVTLRCSPRSGDLSVYWYQQSLDQGLQFLIQYYNGEERAKGNILERFSAQQFPDLHSELNLSSLELGDSALYFCASSARLNTEAFFGQGTRLTVV.

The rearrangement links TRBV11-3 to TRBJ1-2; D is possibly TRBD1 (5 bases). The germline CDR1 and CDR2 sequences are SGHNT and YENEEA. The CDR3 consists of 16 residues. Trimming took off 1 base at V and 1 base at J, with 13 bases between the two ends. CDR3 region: CASSLAGRVGNYGYTF. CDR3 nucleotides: TGTGCCAGCAGCTTAGCAGGCAGGGTCGGTAACTATGGCTACACCTTC.